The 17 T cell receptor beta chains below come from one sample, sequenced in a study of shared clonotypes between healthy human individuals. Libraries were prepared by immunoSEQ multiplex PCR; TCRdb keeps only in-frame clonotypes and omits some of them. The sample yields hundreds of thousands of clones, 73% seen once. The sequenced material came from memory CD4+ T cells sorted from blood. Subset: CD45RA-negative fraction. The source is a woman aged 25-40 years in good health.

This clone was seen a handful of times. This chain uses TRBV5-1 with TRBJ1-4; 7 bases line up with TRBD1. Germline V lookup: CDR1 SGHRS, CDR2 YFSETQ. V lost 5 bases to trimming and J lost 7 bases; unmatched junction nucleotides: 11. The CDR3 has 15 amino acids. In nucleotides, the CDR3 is TGCGCCAGCAGTGACCCCGGGACAGTAGGTGAAAAACTGTTTTTT. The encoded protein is CASSDPGTVGEKLFF.

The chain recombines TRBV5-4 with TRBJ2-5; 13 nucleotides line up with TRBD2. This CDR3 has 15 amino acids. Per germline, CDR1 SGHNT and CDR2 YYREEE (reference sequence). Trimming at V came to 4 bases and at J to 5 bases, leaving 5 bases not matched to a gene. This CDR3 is CASSRTSGRTETQYF. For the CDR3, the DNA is TGTGCCAGCAGCCGGACTAGCGGGAGAACGGAGACCCAGTACTTC.

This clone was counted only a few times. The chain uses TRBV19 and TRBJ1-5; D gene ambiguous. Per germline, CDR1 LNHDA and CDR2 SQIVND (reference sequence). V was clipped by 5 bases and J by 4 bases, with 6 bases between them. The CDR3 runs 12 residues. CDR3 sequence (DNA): TGTGCCAGTAGTCACGTGAATCAGCCCCAGCATTTT. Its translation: CASSHVNQPQHF.

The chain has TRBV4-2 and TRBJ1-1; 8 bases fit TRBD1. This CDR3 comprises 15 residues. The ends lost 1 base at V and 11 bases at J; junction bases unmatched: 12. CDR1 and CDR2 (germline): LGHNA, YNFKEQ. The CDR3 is CASSQAASGGLVAFF. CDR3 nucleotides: TGTGCCAGCAGCCAAGCGGCATCAGGGGGCTTGGTGGCTTTCTTT.

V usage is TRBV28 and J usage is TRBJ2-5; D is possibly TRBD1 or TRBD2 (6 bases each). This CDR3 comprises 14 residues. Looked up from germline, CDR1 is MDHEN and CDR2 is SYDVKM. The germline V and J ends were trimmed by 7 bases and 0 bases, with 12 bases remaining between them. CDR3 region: CASTERGDQETQYF. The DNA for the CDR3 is TGTGCCAGCACCGAAAGGGGGGACCAAGAGACCCAGTACTTC.

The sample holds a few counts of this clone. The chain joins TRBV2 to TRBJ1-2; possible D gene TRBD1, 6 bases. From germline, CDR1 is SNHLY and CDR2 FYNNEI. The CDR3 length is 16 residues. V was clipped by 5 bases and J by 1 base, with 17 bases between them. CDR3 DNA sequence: TGTGCCAGCAGTCCCAGATCCGGACAGATTAACTATGGCTACACCTTC. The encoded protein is CASSPRSGQINYGYTF.

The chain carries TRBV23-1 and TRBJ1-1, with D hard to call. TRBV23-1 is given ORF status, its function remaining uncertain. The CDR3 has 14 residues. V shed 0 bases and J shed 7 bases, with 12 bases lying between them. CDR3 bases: TGCGCCAGCAGTCAATCCTCCAGCGGCCGTGAAGCTTTCTTT. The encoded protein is CASSQSSSGREAFF.

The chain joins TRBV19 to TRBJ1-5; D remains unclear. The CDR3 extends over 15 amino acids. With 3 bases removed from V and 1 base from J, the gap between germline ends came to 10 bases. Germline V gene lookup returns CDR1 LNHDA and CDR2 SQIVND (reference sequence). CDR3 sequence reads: CASSIGLLSNQPQHF. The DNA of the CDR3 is TGTGCCAGTAGTATCGGACTCCTGAGCAATCAGCCCCAGCATTTT. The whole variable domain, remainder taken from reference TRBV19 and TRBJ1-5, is DGGITQSPKYLFRKEGQNVTLSCEQNLNHDAMYWYRQDPGQGLRLIYYSQIVNDFQKGDIAEGYSVSREKKESFPLTVTSAQKNPTAFYLCASSIGLLSNQPQHFGDGTRLSIL.

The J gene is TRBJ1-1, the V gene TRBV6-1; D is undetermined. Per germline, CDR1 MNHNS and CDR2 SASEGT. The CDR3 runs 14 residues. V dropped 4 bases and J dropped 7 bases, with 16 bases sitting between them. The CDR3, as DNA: TGTGCCAGCAGTGGACGATCCGGGAGAATTGAAGCTTTCTTT. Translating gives CASSGRSGRIEAFF.

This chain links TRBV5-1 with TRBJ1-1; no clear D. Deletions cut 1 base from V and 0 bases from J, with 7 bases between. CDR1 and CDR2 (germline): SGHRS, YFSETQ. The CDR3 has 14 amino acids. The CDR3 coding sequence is TGCGCCAGCAGCTTGCTCGGAGTGAACACTGAAGCTTTCTTT. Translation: CASSLLGVNTEAFF.

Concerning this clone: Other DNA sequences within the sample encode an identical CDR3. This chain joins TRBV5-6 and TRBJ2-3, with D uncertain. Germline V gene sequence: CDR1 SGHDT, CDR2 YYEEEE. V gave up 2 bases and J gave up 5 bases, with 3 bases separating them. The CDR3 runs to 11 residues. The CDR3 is CASSLRDTQYF. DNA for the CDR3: TGTGCCAGCAGCTTACGAGATACGCAGTATTTT. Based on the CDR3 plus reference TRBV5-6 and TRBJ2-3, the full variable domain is DAGVTQSPTHLIKTRGQQVTLRCSPKSGHDTVSWYQQALGQGPQFIFQYYEEEERQRGNFPDRFSGHQFPNYSSELNVNALLLGDSALYLCASSLRDTQYFGPGTRLTVL.

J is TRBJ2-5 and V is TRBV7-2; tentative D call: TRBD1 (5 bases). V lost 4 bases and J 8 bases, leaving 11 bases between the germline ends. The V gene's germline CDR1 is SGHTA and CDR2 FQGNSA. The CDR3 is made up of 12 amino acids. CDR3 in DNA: TGTGCCAGCAGCTCCCTTAGGGGTACCCAGTACTTC. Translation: CASSSLRGTQYF.

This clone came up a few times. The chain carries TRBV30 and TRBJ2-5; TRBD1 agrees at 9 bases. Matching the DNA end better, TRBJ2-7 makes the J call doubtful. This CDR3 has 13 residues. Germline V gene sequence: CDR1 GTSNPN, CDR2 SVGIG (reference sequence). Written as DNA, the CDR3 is TGTGCCTGGAGTGGTGGACAGGGGAACGAGCAGTACTTC. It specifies CAWSGGQGNEQYF.

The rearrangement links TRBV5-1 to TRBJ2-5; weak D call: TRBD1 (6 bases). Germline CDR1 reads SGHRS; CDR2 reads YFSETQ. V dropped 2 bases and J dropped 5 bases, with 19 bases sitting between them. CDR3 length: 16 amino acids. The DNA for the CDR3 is TGCGCCAGCAGCTTCGAAACCGGGACAACGTTGGAGACCCAGTACTTC. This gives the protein CASSFETGTTLETQYF.

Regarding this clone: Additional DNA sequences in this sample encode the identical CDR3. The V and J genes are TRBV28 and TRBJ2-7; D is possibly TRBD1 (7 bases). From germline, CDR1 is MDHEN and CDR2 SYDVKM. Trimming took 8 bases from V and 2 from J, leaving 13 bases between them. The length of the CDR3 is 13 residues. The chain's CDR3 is CASGQGGTYEQYF. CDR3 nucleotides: TGTGCCAGCGGGCAGGGGGGAACCTACGAGCAGTACTTC. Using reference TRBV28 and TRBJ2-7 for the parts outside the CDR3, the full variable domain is DVKVTQSSRYLVKRTGEKVFLECVQDMDHENMFWYRQDPGLGLRLIYFSYDVKMKEKGDIPEGYSVSREKKERFSLILESASTNQTSMYLCASGQGGTYEQYFGPGTRLTVT.

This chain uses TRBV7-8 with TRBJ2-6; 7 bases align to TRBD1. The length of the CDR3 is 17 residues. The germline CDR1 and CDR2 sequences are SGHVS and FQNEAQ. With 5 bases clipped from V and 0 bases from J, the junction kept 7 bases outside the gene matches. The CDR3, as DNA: TGTGCCAGCAGCCTCGGACAGGTGCTCTCTGGGGCCAACGTCCTGACTTTC. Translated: CASSLGQVLSGANVLTF.

CDR3 coding DNA: TGTGCCAGCAGCCAAGGGACAGGTACCACCGGGGAGCTGTTTTTT. Translating gives CASSQGTGTTGELFF. The V gene is TRBV4-2, the J gene TRBJ2-2; TRBD1 matches 7 bases. The CDR3 is 15 amino acids. V shed 1 base, J shed 4 bases, and the junction held 3 bases outside the gene matches. Germline CDR1 is LGHNA and CDR2 is YNFKEQ.